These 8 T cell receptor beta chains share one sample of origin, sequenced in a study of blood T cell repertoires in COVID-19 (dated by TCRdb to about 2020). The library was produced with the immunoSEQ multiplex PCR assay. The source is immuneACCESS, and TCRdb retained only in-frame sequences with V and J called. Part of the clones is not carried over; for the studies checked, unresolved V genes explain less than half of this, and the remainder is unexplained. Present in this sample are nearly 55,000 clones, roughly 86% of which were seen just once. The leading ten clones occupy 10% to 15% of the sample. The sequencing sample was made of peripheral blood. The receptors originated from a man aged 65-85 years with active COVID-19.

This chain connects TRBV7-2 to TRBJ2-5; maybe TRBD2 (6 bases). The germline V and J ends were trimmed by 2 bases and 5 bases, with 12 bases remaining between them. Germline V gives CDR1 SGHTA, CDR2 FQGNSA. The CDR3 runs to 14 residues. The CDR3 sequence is CASSLSGGVETQYF. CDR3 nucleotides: TGTGCCAGCAGCTTATCTGGAGGGGTCGAGACCCAGTACTTC.

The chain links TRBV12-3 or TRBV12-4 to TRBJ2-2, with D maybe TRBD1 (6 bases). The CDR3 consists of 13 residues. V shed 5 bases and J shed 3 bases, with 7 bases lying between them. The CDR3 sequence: CASSRTDTGELFF. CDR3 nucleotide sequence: TGTGCCAGCAGTCGGACAGACACCGGGGAGCTGTTTTTT.

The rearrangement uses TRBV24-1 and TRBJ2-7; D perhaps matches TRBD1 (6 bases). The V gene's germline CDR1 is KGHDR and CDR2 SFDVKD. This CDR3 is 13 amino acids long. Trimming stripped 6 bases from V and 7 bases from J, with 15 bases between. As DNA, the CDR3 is TGTGCCACCAGTCAGGGGTGGGGTCGGGAGCAGTACTTC. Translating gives CATSQGWGREQYF.

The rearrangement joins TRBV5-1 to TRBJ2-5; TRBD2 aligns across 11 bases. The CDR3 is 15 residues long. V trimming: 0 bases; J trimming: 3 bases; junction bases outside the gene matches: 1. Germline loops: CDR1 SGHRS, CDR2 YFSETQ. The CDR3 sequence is CASSLGLAGKETQYF. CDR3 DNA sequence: TGCGCCAGCAGCTTGGGACTAGCGGGGAAAGAGACCCAGTACTTC.

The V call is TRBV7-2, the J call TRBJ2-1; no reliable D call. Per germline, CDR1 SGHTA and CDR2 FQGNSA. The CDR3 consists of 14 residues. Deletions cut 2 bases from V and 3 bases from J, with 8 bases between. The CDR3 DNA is TGTGCCAGCAGCTTACCACAGCTCTACAATGAGCAGTTCTTC. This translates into CASSLPQLYNEQFF.

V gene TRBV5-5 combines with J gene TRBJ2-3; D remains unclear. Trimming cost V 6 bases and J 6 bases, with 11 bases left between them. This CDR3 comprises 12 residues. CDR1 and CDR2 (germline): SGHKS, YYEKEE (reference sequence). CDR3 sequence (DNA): TGTGCCAGCAACGCGTATGCGGATACGCAGTATTTT. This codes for CASNAYADTQYF.

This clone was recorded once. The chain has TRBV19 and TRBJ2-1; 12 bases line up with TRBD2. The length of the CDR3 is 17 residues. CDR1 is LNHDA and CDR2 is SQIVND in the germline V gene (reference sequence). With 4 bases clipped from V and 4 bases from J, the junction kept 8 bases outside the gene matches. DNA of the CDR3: TGTGCCAGTAGTACGCGGGCTAGCGGGGGGGCGTACAATGAGCAGTTCTTC. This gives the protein CASSTRASGGAYNEQFF.

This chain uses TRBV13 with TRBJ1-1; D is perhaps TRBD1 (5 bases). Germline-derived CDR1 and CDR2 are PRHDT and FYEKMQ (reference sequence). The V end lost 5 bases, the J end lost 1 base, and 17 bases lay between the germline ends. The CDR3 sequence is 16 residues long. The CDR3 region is CASSPSGRGENTEAFF. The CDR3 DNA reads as TGTGCCAGCAGCCCGAGTGGGCGGGGGGAGAACACTGAAGCTTTCTTT.